The T cell receptor beta chain described here comes from a study of T-cell memory formation after mild COVID-19. Study-wide results and caveats: The second-wave clones peaking on day 37 were not confirmed as SARS-CoV-2-specific. Of the contracting clones, CD4+ ones lay mainly in CM and EM, and CD8+ ones in EMRA. Pre-infection memory already had some responding clones, implying cross-reactive memory joined.

Worth noting for this clonotype: The antigen is undetermined.

Constant-segment primers served in 5'RACE that generated TCR alpha and TCR beta cDNA libraries bearing sample barcodes and UMIs. TCRdb used MiXCR to reprocess the 5' RACE reads, holding one entry per CDR3 protein. The sample has approximately 260,000 distinct CDR3 sequences, about 20% seen once. Sequenced sample: PBMCs or a T cell subset sorted from them (not recorded which). The sequence derives from a man aged 18 to 30 who had mild COVID-19 (a few samples of this study predate the infection). Cell type and time point are not known.

This chain's CDR3 is CASSTSFTDTQYF. The CDR3 DNA reads TGTGCCAGCAGCACTAGCTTCACAGATACGCAGTATTTT. This chain links TRBV11-2 with TRBJ2-3, with D perhaps TRBD2 (6 bases). CDR3 size: 13 residues. Germline V gene lookup returns CDR1 SGHAT and CDR2 FQNNGV. Trimming removed 5 bases from V and 2 bases from J, with 8 bases in between.